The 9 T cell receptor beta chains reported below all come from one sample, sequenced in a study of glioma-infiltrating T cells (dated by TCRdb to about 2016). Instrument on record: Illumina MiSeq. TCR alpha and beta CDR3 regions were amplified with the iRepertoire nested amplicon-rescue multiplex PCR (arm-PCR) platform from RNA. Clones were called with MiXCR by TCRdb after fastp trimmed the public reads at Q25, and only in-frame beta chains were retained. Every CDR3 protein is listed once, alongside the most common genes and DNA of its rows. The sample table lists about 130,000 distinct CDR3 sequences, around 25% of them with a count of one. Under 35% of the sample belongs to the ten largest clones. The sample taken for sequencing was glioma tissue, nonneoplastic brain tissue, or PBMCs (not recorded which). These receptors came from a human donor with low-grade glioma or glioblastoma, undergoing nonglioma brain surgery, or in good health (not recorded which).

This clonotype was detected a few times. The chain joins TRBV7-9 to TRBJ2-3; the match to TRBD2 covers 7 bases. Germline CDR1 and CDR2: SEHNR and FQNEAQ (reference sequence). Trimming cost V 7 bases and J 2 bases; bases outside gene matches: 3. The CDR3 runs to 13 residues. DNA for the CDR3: TGTGCCAGCATCCGGGGGGACACAGATACGCAGTATTTT. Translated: CASIRGDTDTQYF.

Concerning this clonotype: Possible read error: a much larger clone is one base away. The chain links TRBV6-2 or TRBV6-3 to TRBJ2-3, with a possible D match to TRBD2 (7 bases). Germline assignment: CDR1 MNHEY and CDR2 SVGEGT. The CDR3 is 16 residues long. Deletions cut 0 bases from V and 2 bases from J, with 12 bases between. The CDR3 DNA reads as TGTGCCAGCAGTTACTCGGCGGGGGCTAACACAGATACGCAGTATTTT. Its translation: CASSYSAGANTDTQYF.

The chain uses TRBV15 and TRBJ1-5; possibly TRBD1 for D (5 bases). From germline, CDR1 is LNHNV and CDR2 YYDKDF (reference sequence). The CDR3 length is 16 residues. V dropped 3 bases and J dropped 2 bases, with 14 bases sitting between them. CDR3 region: CATSSLDGGGNQPQHF. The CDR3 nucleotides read TGTGCCACCAGCAGCTTGGACGGGGGGGGCAATCAGCCCCAGCATTTT.

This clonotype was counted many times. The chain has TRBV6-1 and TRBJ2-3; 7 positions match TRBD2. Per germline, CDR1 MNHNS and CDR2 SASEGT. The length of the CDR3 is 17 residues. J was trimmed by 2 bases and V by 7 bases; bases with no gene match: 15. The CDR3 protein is CASIKMWSGASTDTQYF. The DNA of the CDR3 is TGTGCCAGCATAAAAATGTGGAGCGGGGCGTCCACAGATACGCAGTATTTT.

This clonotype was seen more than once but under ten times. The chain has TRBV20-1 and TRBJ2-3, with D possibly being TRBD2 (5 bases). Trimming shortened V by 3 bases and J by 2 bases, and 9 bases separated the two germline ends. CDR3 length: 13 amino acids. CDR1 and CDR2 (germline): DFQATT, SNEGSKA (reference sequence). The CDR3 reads CSASQRNTDTQYF. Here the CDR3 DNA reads TGCAGTGCTAGCCAGCGGAACACAGATACGCAGTATTTT.

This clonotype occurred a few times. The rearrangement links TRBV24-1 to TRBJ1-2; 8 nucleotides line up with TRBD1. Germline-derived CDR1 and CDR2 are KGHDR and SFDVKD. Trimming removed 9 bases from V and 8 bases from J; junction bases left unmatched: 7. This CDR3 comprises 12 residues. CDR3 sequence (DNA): TGTGCCACCTTTGGACAGGGTGTAGGCTACACCTTC. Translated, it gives CATFGQGVGYTF.

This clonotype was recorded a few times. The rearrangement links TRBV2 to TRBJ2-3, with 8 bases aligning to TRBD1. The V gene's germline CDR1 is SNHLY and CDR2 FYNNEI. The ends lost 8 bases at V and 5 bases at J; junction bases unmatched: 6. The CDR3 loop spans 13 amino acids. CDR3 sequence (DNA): TGTGCCAGCGAACGCAGGGGGCAAGATACGCAGTATTTT. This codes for CASERRGQDTQYF.

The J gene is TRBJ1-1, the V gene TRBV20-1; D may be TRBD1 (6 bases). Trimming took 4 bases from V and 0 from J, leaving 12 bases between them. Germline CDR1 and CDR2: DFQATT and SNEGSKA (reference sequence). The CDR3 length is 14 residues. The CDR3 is CSATNQGMNTEAFF. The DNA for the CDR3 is TGCAGTGCTACCAATCAGGGGATGAACACTGAAGCTTTCTTT.

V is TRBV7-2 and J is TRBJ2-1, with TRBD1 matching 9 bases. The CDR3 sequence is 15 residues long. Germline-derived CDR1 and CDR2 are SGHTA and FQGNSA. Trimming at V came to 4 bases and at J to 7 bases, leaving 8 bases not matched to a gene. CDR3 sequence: CASSSGTGPLNEQFF. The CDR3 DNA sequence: TGTGCCAGCAGCTCGGGGACAGGGCCCTTGAATGAGCAGTTCTTC. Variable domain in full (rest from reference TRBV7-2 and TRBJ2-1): GAGVSQSPSNKVTEKGKDVELRCDPISGHTALYWYRQSLGQGLEFLIYFQGNSAPDKSGLPSDRFSAERTGGSVSTLTIQRTQQEDSAVYLCASSSGTGPLNEQFFGPGTRLTVL.